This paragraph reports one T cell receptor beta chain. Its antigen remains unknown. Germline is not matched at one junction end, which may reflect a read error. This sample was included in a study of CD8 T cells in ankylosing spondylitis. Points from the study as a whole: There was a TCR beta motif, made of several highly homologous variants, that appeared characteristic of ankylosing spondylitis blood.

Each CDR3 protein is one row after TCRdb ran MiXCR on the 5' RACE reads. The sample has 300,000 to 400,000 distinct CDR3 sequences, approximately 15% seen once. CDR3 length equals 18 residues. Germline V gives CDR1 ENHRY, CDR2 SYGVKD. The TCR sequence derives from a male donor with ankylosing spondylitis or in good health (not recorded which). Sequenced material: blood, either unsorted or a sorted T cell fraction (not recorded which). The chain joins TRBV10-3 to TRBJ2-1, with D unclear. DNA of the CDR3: TGTACCATCAGTTTCTTACGGAAGTCTTCGAGCTCCTACAATGAGCAGTTCTTC. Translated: CTISFLRKSSSSYNEQFF.